This T cell receptor beta chain came from a study of T cell responses to AZD1222 COVID-19 vaccine. CDR3 length: 14 amino acids. V gave up 5 bases and J gave up 2 bases; unmatched junction bases: 4. Germline V gene sequence: CDR1 SGHVS, CDR2 FNYEAQ. Sequencing used immunoSEQ multiplex PCR; TCRdb keeps in-frame clones, though not all of them. The sample holds about 110,000 clones; approximately 90% are singletons and the top ten take around 20%. The sequence was collected from an adult in good health. The chain couples TRBV7-6 to TRBJ1-1; 8 positions agree with TRBD1. The sequencing used peripheral blood, collected on day 0 of AZD1222 vaccination. For the CDR3, the DNA is TGTGCCAGCAGCGTAACAGGGGGAAACACTGAAGCTTTCTTT. Protein sequence: CASSVTGGNTEAFF.